The 21 T cell receptor beta chains presented below share a single source sample, sequenced in a study of CD8 T cells in Susac syndrome. Reverse transcription of roughly 0.5 to 1 ug RNA was carried out with random hexamers. TCRdb processed the immunoSEQ multiplex PCR reads anew with MiXCR; each CDR3 protein has one entry. The data contain roughly 170,000 distinct CDR3 sequences, 80% to 95% of them singletons. The specimen sequenced was CD4+ T cells from PBMCs. Every receptor here comes from a human donor with multiple sclerosis.

The rearrangement joins TRBV29-1 to TRBJ2-7; TRBD1 aligns across 8 bases. The CDR3 runs 13 residues. The V segment lost 4 bases and the J segment 2 bases; nucleotides outside the gene matches: 4. The germline V gene has CDR1 SQVTM and CDR2 ANQGSEA. This chain's CDR3 is CSVGQGPTYEQYF. The CDR3 bases are TGCAGCGTTGGACAGGGGCCCACCTACGAGCAGTACTTC.

The chain is built from TRBV6-1 and TRBJ2-7; D perhaps matches TRBD2 (6 bases). This CDR3 region has 12 residues. Between the trimmed V and J ends, which lost 7 bases and 5 bases, there was a span of 12 bases. Germline assignment: CDR1 MNHNS and CDR2 SASEGT. The CDR3 DNA follows: TGTGCCAGCACCGAATGGGGGGACGAGCAGTACTTC. Translation: CASTEWGDEQYF.

CDR3 protein: CASRPQGWGQYF. DNA for the CDR3: TGTGCCAGCAGACCACAGGGGTGGGGGCAGTACTTC. V gene TRBV2 combines with J gene TRBJ2-7; 7 bases align to TRBD1. The trim removed 6 bases at V and 9 bases at J, leaving 8 bases unmatched. Germline V gene sequence: CDR1 SNHLY, CDR2 FYNNEI. This CDR3 spans 12 amino acids.

The V call is TRBV5-1, the J call TRBJ2-4; unclear D gene. The V gene's germline CDR1 is SGHRS and CDR2 YFSETQ. There are 14 residues in the CDR3. Trimming pared 1 base from V and 0 bases from J, leaving 5 bases between. The CDR3 sequence is CASSLNSAKNIQYF. The DNA for the CDR3 is TGCGCCAGCAGCTTGAATTCAGCCAAAAACATTCAGTACTTC.

This clonotype appeared a single time. V usage is TRBV7-2 and J usage is TRBJ2-1; 11 nucleotides match TRBD2. Trimming cost V 1 base and J 6 bases; bases outside gene matches: 5. The germline V gene encodes CDR1 SGHTA and CDR2 FQGNSA. There are 16 residues in the CDR3. The CDR3 bases are TGTGCCAGCAGCTTAGACTCTAGCGGGGGGTTCAATGAGCAGTTCTTC. Its translation is CASSLDSSGGFNEQFF.

This clonotype was seen a handful of times. V gene TRBV28 combines with J gene TRBJ1-2, with D perhaps matching TRBD1 (5 bases). The CDR3 sequence is 13 residues long. V lost 6 bases to trimming and J lost 4 bases, with 12 bases between them. Per the germline V gene, CDR1 is MDHEN and CDR2 is SYDVKM. The CDR3: CASSLDRVYGYTF. The CDR3 nucleotides read TGTGCCAGCAGCCTTGACAGAGTCTATGGCTACACCTTC.

The genes are TRBV7-2 and TRBJ2-3; 9 bases are a match to TRBD2. The CDR3 is 15 residues long. The J segment lost 7 bases and the V segment lost 4 bases, leaving 9 bases of the junction unmatched. Germline V gene sequence: CDR1 SGHTA, CDR2 FQGNSA. CDR3 loop: CASSYQRGVLNTQYF. In nucleotides, the CDR3 is TGTGCCAGCAGCTATCAGCGGGGGGTTCTGAATACGCAGTATTTT.

V gene TRBV3-1 combines with J gene TRBJ2-7; D not resolved. The CDR3 consists of 14 residues. Germline V CDR1 and CDR2: LGHDT, YNNKEL (reference sequence). With 0 bases removed from V and 0 bases from J, the gap between germline ends came to 6 bases. CDR3 sequence: CASSQEGASYEQYF. The DNA of the CDR3 is TGTGCCAGCAGCCAAGAGGGCGCCTCCTACGAGCAGTACTTC.

The V and J genes are TRBV28 and TRBJ2-1; a weak D match, TRBD1 (5 bases). Germline V gives CDR1 MDHEN, CDR2 SYDVKM. The CDR3 is 15 amino acids. V gave up 8 bases and J gave up 1 base, with 15 bases separating them. CDR3: CASRIRADSYNEQFF. The CDR3 DNA reads as TGTGCCAGCCGTATCAGGGCGGATTCCTACAATGAGCAGTTCTTC.

The rearrangement links TRBV6-5 to TRBJ2-1; D not certain. The CDR3 extends over 14 amino acids. The V gene's germline CDR1 is MNHEY and CDR2 SVGAGI. Trimming removed 3 bases at V and 6 bases at J, with 12 bases between. In DNA form, the CDR3 reads TGTGCCAGCAGTTATTGGTTTGATTCCAATGAGCAGTTCTTC. As protein: CASSYWFDSNEQFF.

The V and J genes are TRBV2 and TRBJ2-7, with TRBD2 identical over 11 bases. Germline CDR1 is SNHLY and CDR2 is FYNNEI. This CDR3 region has 15 residues. The V and J ends lost 0 bases and 2 bases, in that order; junction bases with no gene match: 0. CDR3 in DNA: TGTGCCAGCAGTGAAGCGGGACTAGCGGCCTACGAGCAGTACTTC. It yields the protein CASSEAGLAAYEQYF. The full variable domain, completed using reference TRBV2 and TRBJ2-7, is EPEVTQTPSHQVTQMGQEVILRCVPISNHLYFYWYRQILGQKVEFLVSFYNNEISEKSEIFDDQFSVERPDGSNFTLKIRSTKLEDSAMYFCASSEAGLAAYEQYFGPGTRLTVT.

This clonotype was picked up one time. V and J are TRBV6-5 and TRBJ1-3, with 9 bases identical to TRBD1. The ends lost 0 bases at V and 0 bases at J; junction bases unmatched: 0. The germline CDR1 and CDR2 sequences are MNHEY and SVGAGI. The CDR3 runs to 16 residues. This CDR3 reads CASSYSGQGSGNTIYF. The CDR3 nucleotides are TGTGCCAGCAGTTACTCGGGACAGGGCTCTGGAAACACCATATATTTT.

The chain employs TRBV20-1 and TRBJ2-7; TRBD1 or TRBD2 may be the D gene (6 bases each). CDR1 is DFQATT, CDR2 SNEGSKA, per germline (reference sequence). CDR3 size: 14 residues. Between the trimmed V and J ends, which lost 6 bases and 6 bases, there was a span of 21 bases. The CDR3 nucleotides are TGCAGTGCCCCCACGGCGTCCAGGGGAGGCGAGCAGTACTTC. This gives the protein CSAPTASRGGEQYF.

This sequence joins TRBV29-1 and TRBJ2-2; D possibly corresponds to TRBD2 (6 bases). This CDR3 contains 15 residues. V gave up 6 bases and J gave up 5 bases, with 19 bases separating them. The germline V gene has CDR1 SQVTM and CDR2 ANQGSEA. The CDR3 DNA follows: TGCAGCGTGGCAGTCCTGGGAGGTGGGACCGGGGAGCTGTTTTTT. Its protein is CSVAVLGGGTGELFF.

The rearrangement uses TRBV5-6 and TRBJ2-7; TRBD2 might be the D (6 bases). The V gene lost 4 bases and the J gene lost 11 bases, with 19 bases spanning the gap. Germline V lookup: CDR1 SGHDT, CDR2 YYEEEE. The CDR3 is 13 residues long. The CDR3: CASSPPGGQREYF. CDR3 nucleotides: TGTGCCAGCAGCCCCCCCGGAGGGCAGAGGGAGTACTTC.

The V gene is TRBV12-3 or TRBV12-4, the J gene TRBJ2-5, with TRBD2 matching 10 bases. This CDR3 is built from 15 residues. V dropped 6 bases and J dropped 2; count of bases not matched to a gene: 6. The CDR3 sequence is CASRDRTSGQETQYF. CDR3 bases: TGTGCCAGCAGGGACCGGACTAGCGGTCAAGAGACCCAGTACTTC.

The J gene is TRBJ2-7, the V gene TRBV28; 8 nucleotides agree with TRBD2. CDR1 is MDHEN and CDR2 is SYDVKM in the germline V gene. The CDR3 contains 16 residues. Germline trimming cut 1 base from V and 3 bases from J; bases unmatched to any gene: 8. For the CDR3, the DNA is TGTGCCAGCAGTTTATATGCGGGAGGTTCTGGCTACGAGCAGTACTTC. The encoded protein is CASSLYAGGSGYEQYF. The full variable domain, with the rest looked up from reference TRBV28 and TRBJ2-7, is DVKVTQSSRYLVKRTGEKVFLECVQDMDHENMFWYRQDPGLGLRLIYFSYDVKMKEKGDIPEGYSVSREKKERFSLILESASTNQTSMYLCASSLYAGGSGYEQYFGPGTRLTVT.

The rearrangement links TRBV2 to TRBJ1-2; D remains unclear. V lost 7 bases and J 6 bases, leaving 9 bases between the germline ends. This CDR3 spans 11 amino acids. Looked up from germline, CDR1 is SNHLY and CDR2 is FYNNEI. CDR3 amino acids: CASTPNDGYTF. CDR3 DNA: TGTGCCAGCACCCCCAATGATGGCTACACCTTC. Supplemented by reference TRBV2 and TRBJ1-2, the full variable domain reads EPEVTQTPSHQVTQMGQEVILRCVPISNHLYFYWYRQILGQKVEFLVSFYNNEISEKSEIFDDQFSVERPDGSNFTLKIRSTKLEDSAMYFCASTPNDGYTFGSGTRLTVV.

This sequence joins TRBV5-1 and TRBJ2-1, with 8 positions matching TRBD2. The CDR3 is made up of 14 amino acids. Germline trimming cut 4 bases from V and 5 bases from J; bases unmatched to any gene: 5. The germline gives CDR1 SGHRS, CDR2 YFSETQ. CDR3 sequence reads: CASSPLGRDNEQFF. In DNA, the CDR3 is TGCGCCAGCAGCCCTCTCGGGAGGGACAATGAGCAGTTCTTC.

The CDR3 DNA follows: TGTGCCACCAGTGATGGAGGACAGGGGCAAGAGACCCAGTACTTC. As protein: CATSDGGQGQETQYF. The V gene is TRBV24-1, the J gene TRBJ2-5; TRBD1 matches at 9 bases. V lost 3 bases to trimming and J lost 2 bases; unmatched junction nucleotides: 3. Per the germline V gene, CDR1 is KGHDR and CDR2 is SFDVKD. The CDR3 runs 15 residues.

This clonotype was seen only once. The chain recombines TRBV24-1 with TRBJ2-7; D call uncertain. The V gene's germline CDR1 is KGHDR and CDR2 SFDVKD. V was trimmed by 4 bases and J by 5 bases, leaving 11 bases between them. The CDR3 runs 13 residues. The CDR3 is CATSESHKDEQYF. The CDR3 nucleotides read TGTGCCACCAGTGAGTCCCACAAAGACGAGCAGTACTTC.